This TCR beta chain is from a study of cytomegalovirus exposure and HLA in healthy donors. The PCR ran on 60 Vbeta and 13 Jbeta primers. Repertoires were generated with immunoSEQ multiplex PCR, while TCRdb's copy carries only in-frame clones and drops some. The sample records under 200,000 clones, about 75% being singletons. CDR3 length: 14 residues. CDR1 and CDR2 (germline): MDHEN, SYDVKM. The V end lost 2 bases, the J end lost 5 bases, and 12 bases lay between the germline ends. Findings and limits, study-wide: Analyses of presence/absence relied on an assumption of roughly uniform sequencing depth across donors.

In regard to this clone: Its specificity is not known.

V gene TRBV28 combines with J gene TRBJ1-2; D is ambiguous. This clonotype originated in a male donor in good health and CMV-seronegative. The sequenced sample consisted of PBMCs. This CDR3 is CASSLGAGGYGYTF. The DNA for the CDR3 is TGTGCCAGCAGTTTAGGTGCGGGTGGATATGGCTACACCTTC.